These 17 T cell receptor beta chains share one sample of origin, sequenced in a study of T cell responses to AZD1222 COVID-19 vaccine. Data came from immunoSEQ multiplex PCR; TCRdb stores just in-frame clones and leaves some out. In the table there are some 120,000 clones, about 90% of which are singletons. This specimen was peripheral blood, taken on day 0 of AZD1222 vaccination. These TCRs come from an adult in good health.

CDR3: CASSLSTGGSGNTIYF. CDR3 nucleotide sequence: TGTGCCAGCAGCTTAAGTACAGGCGGCTCTGGAAACACCATATATTTT. The V gene is TRBV7-2, the J gene TRBJ1-3; a possible D gene is TRBD1 (5 bases). Germline CDR1 and CDR2: SGHTA and FQGNSA. The CDR3 runs to 16 residues. V lost 2 bases to trimming and J lost 0 bases, with 11 bases between them.

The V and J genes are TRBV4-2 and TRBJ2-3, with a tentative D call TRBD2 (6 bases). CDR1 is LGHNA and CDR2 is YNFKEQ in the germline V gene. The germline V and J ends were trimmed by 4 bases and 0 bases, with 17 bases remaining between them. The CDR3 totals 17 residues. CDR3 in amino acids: CASSPLNGGTSTDTQYF. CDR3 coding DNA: TGTGCCAGCAGCCCGTTGAATGGTGGGACTAGCACAGATACGCAGTATTTT.

CDR3 nucleotides: TGTGCCAGCGGTTCAGGGGGGACTGAAGCTTTCTTT. Translation gives CASGSGGTEAFF. The chain is built from TRBV7-8 and TRBJ1-1; 7 bases are a match to TRBD1. The CDR3 loop spans 12 amino acids. Germline lookup yields CDR1 SGHVS and CDR2 FQNEAQ. Trimming took 8 bases from V and 5 from J; bases not matched to a gene: 5.

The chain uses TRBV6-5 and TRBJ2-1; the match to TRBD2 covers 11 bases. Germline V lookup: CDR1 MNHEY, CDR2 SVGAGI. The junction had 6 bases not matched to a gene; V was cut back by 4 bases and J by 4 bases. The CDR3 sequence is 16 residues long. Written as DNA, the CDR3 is TGTGCCAGCAGTTCCGCACTAGCGGGGGTTTACAATGAGCAGTTCTTC. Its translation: CASSSALAGVYNEQFF.

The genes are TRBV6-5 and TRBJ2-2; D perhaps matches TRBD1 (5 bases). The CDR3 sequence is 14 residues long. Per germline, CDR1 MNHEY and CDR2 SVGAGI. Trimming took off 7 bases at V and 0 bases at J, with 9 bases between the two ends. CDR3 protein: CASKKGPNTGELFF. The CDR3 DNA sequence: TGTGCCAGCAAGAAGGGGCCGAACACCGGGGAGCTGTTTTTT.

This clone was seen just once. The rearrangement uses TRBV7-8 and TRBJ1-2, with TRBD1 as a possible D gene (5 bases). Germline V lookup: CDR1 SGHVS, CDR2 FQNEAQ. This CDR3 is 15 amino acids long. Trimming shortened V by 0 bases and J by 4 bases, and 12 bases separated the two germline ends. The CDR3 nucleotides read TGTGCCAGCAGCTTAGCTACCGGGGGTATCTATGGCTACACCTTC. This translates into CASSLATGGIYGYTF.

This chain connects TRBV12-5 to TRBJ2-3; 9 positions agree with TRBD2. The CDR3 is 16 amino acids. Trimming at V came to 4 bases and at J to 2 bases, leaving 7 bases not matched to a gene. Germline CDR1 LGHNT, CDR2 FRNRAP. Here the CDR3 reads CASGSIAGALTDTQYF. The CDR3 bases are TGTGCTAGTGGTTCAATAGCGGGAGCACTCACAGATACGCAGTATTTT.

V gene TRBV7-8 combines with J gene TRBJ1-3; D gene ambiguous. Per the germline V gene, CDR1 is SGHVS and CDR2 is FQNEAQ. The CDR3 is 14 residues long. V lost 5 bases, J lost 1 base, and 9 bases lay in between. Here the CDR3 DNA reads TGTGCCAGCAGCCAGTCGGGTTCTGGAAACACCATATATTTT. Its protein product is CASSQSGSGNTIYF.

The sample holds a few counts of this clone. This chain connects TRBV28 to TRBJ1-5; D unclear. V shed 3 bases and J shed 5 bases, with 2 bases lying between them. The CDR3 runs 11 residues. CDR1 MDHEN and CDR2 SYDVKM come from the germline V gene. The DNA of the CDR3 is TGTGCCAGCAGTTTCGATCAGCCCCAGCATTTT. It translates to CASSFDQPQHF.

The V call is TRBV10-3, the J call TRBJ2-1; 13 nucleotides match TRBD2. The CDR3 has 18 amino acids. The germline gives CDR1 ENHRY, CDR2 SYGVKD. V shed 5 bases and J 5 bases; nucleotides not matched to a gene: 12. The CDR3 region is CAISSGLAGEKNHNEQFF. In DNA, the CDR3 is TGTGCCATCAGTTCTGGACTAGCGGGAGAGAAAAACCACAATGAGCAGTTCTTC.

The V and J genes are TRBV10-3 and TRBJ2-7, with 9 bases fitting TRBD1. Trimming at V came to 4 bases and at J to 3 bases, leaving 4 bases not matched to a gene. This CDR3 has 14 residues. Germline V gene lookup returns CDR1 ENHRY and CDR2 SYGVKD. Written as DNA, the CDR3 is TGTGCCATCAGTGCGGGACAGGGTGACTACGAGCAGTACTTC. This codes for CAISAGQGDYEQYF.

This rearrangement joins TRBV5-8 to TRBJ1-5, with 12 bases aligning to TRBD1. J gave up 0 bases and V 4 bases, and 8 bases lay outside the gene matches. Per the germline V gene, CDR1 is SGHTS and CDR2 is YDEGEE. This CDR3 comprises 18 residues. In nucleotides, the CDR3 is TGTGCCAGCAGCCGGGACAGGGGGCTACAATCTAGCAATCAGCCCCAGCATTTT. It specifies CASSRDRGLQSSNQPQHF.

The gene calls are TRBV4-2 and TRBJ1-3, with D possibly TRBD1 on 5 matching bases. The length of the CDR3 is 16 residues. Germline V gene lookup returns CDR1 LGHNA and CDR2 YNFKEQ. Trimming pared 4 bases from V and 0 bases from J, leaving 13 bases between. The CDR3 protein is CASSREDSPSGNTIYF. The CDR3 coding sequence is TGTGCCAGCAGCCGAGAAGACAGCCCCTCTGGAAACACCATATATTTT.

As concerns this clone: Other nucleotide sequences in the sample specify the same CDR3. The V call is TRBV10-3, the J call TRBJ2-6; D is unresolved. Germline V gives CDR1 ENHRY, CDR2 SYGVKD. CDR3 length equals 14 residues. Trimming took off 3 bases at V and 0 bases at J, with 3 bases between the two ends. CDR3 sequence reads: CAISDGSGANVLTF. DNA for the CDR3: TGTGCCATCAGTGACGGCTCTGGGGCCAACGTCCTGACTTTC.

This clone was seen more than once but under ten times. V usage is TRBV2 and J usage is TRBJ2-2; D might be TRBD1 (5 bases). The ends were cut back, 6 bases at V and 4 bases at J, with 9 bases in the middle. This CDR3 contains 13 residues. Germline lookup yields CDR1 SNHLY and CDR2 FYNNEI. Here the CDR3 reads CASRLQATGELFF. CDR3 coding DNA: TGTGCCAGCAGATTACAGGCCACCGGGGAGCTGTTTTTT.

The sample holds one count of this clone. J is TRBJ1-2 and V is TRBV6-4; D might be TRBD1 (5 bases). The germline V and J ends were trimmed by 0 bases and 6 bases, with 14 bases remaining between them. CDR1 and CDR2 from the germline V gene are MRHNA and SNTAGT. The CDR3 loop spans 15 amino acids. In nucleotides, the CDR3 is TGTGCCAGCAGTGACTCGATAGGAGGGGCTGATGGCTACACCTTC. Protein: CASSDSIGGADGYTF.

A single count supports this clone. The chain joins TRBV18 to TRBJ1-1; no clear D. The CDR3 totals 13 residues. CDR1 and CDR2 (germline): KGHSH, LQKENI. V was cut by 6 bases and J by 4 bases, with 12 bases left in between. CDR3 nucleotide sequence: TGTGCCAGCTCCACAGACACTTCCACTGAAGCTTTCTTT. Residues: CASSTDTSTEAFF.